This passage covers 10 T cell receptor beta chains from one sample sequenced in a study of blood T cells in healthy people across ages. Using a J-beta primer mix together with a sample-barcoded 5' primer, a second PCR was run for about 6 to 12 cycles. TCRdb reprocessed the 5' RACE reads via MiXCR and lists one record per CDR3 protein. Among 1,800,000 or so distinct CDR3 sequences listed, 30% to 40% were seen once. Specimen: blood. The receptors derive from a human donor in good health.

This clonotype has more than one count but fewer than ten. The V call is TRBV12-3 or TRBV12-4, the J call TRBJ1-1, with D perhaps matching TRBD1 (5 bases). V was shortened by 3 bases and J by 0 bases, with 26 bases between the two germline ends. This CDR3 comprises 20 residues. The CDR3 nucleotides are TGTGCCAGCAGTTTTAAGGTTCAATCCCCCGGGGGGAGGCTGAACACTGAAGCTTTCTTT. Protein product: CASSFKVQSPGGRLNTEAFF.

The chain carries TRBV7-2 and TRBJ1-1, with D unresolved. V was clipped by 2 bases and J by 6 bases, with 10 bases between them. There are 13 residues in the CDR3. CDR1 and CDR2 from the germline V gene are SGHTA and FQGNSA. CDR3 nucleotides: TGTGCCAGCAGCTTATACGGTGGCTCTGAAGCTTTCTTT. Its translation: CASSLYGGSEAFF.

This clonotype has a single count. This chain connects TRBV18 to TRBJ2-7, with 16 bases lining up with TRBD2. The V gene end was trimmed by 5 bases and the J gene end by 3 bases; junction bases not matched to a gene: 4. The length of the CDR3 is 16 residues. Germline values: CDR1 KGHSH, CDR2 LQKENI. CDR3 nucleotides: TGTGCCAGCTCAACGGGGACTAGCGGGGGGGTCTACGAGCAGTACTTC. Protein sequence: CASSTGTSGGVYEQYF.

V is TRBV4-3 and J is TRBJ2-1; 11 bases agree with TRBD2. V dropped 2 bases and J dropped 8; count of bases not matched to a gene: 5. The CDR3 is 15 residues long. Looked up from germline, CDR1 is LGHNA and CDR2 is YSLEER. CDR3: CASSQLAGGSDEQFF. CDR3 bases: TGCGCCAGCAGCCAACTAGCGGGGGGTAGCGATGAGCAGTTCTTC.

This rearrangement joins TRBV6-4 to TRBJ2-3; D gene unclear. The CDR3 is made up of 13 amino acids. Looked up from germline, CDR1 is MRHNA and CDR2 is SNTAGT. V dropped 0 bases and J dropped 6 bases, with 7 bases sitting between them. The CDR3 here is CASSDSPYDTQYF. CDR3 DNA sequence: TGTGCCAGCAGTGACTCGCCTTATGATACGCAGTATTTT.

The gene calls are TRBV11-1 and TRBJ2-5; 9 positions agree with TRBD2. The junction had 19 bases not matched to a gene; V was cut back by 6 bases and J by 5 bases. Germline-derived CDR1 and CDR2 are SGHAT and FQDESV (reference sequence). The CDR3 has 18 amino acids. CDR3 loop: CASRTGQSRAGGGETQYF. The CDR3 DNA reads TGTGCCAGCAGGACCGGACAATCACGAGCGGGGGGAGGGGAGACCCAGTACTTC.

V gene TRBV3-1 combines with J gene TRBJ1-5; possibly TRBD1 for D (5 bases). This CDR3 contains 16 residues. Trimming removed 0 bases from V and 0 bases from J, with 9 bases in between. CDR1 and CDR2 (germline): LGHDT, YNNKEL (reference sequence). CDR3 protein: CASSQDPGPSNQPQHF. The CDR3 DNA sequence: TGTGCCAGCAGCCAAGACCCGGGACCTAGCAATCAGCCCCAGCATTTT.

CDR3 protein: CASSSQGRGQDGYTF. The CDR3, as DNA: TGTGCCAGCAGCTCTCAAGGTAGGGGGCAGGATGGCTACACCTTC. The chain combines TRBV13 with TRBJ1-2; 7 bases line up with TRBD1. The CDR3 contains 15 residues. V trimming: 4 bases; J trimming: 6 bases; junction bases outside the gene matches: 11. CDR1 is PRHDT and CDR2 is FYEKMQ in the germline V gene (reference sequence).

This chain connects TRBV7-3 to TRBJ1-4; D is ambiguous. The CDR3 covers 13 residues. CDR1 is SGHTA, CDR2 FQGTGA, per germline. The germline V and J ends were trimmed by 5 bases and 7 bases, with 11 bases remaining between them. Written as DNA, the CDR3 is TGTGCCAGCAGCCGAACGATCGGTGAAAAACTGTTTTTT. It codes for CASSRTIGEKLFF.

This rearrangement joins TRBV13 to TRBJ2-1; D call uncertain. The CDR3 contains 13 residues. V lost 5 bases and J 5 bases, leaving 10 bases between the germline ends. Germline CDR1 reads PRHDT; CDR2 reads FYEKMQ (reference sequence). The CDR3 spells CASSPQSDNEQFF. In DNA, the CDR3 is TGTGCCAGCAGCCCCCAAAGCGACAATGAGCAGTTCTTC.